This T cell receptor (beta chain) was sequenced in a study of T cell responses to AZD1222 COVID-19 vaccine. Study as a whole: Pooling of second doses given at about 4 or about 12 weeks was done.

The V gene's germline CDR1 is LNHDA and CDR2 SQIVND (reference sequence). Between the trimmed V and J ends, which lost 5 bases and 10 bases, there was a span of 18 bases. This CDR3 comprises 14 residues. Sequencing used immunoSEQ multiplex PCR; TCRdb keeps in-frame clones, though not all of them. The data hold about 260,000 clones, with roughly 93% observed a single time. The sequences come from peripheral blood, collected on day 0 of AZD1222 vaccination. The gene calls are TRBV19 and TRBJ2-1; TRBD2 might be the D (6 bases). This clonotype originated in an adult in good health. CDR3 bases: TGTGCCAGTAGTTATGGGGCTATCGGAGGGGAGCAGTTCTTC. This sequence encodes CASSYGAIGGEQFF.